This TCR beta chain comes out of a study of cytomegalovirus exposure and HLA in healthy donors. The PCR made use of 60 Vbeta and 13 Jbeta primers. Repertoires were generated with immunoSEQ multiplex PCR, while TCRdb's copy carries only in-frame clones and drops some. The table includes about 180,000 clones, roughly 79% detected once. J was trimmed by 4 bases and V by 1 base; bases with no gene match: 3. The CDR3 is 15 amino acids. Germline values: CDR1 KGHSH, CDR2 LQKENI. Note on this clone: Its antigen is still unknown.

Study-wide findings and caveats: Common viral pathogens seemed, in a later analysis, to connect with several of the most significant clusters. Most TCR sequences were seen very rarely across donors, but some public TCRs occurred in many. The study dropped some indistinguishable V segments, TRBV6-2 and TRBV6-3 among them.

Sequenced material: PBMCs. The J gene is TRBJ1-4, the V gene TRBV18; TRBD1 agrees at 7 bases. This TCR was recovered from a male donor in good health and CMV-seronegative. CDR3 protein: CASSPRDSYNEKLFF. CDR3 nucleotides: TGTGCCAGCTCACCACGGGACAGTTATAATGAAAAACTGTTTTTT.